This T cell receptor (beta chain) is drawn from a study of T-cell reconstitution after alpha-beta-depleted transplantation in children. General study points: At the one-year point after transplant, T-cell counts and TCRbeta diversity were found to come mostly from T cells that had been newly produced. After transplant, high TCRbeta diversity at day 60 in some patients arose from surviving recipient T cells and thymic progenitors. Reportedly, alpha-beta T cells present about two months post-transplant originated from several hundred expanded clones of graft origin.

Preparation of the TCRbeta library involved a method that used unique molecular identifiers. MiXCR, run by TCRdb on the PCR reads, gives a single entry per CDR3 protein. The data show roughly 790,000 distinct CDR3 sequences, approximately 15% seen once. As for this clonotype: What it binds is unknown.

The CDR3 has 18 residues. Trimming stripped 5 bases from V and 1 base from J, with 22 bases between. Germline V gene data show CDR1 as SGHAT and CDR2 as FQDESV (reference sequence). V and J are TRBV11-1 and TRBJ2-3; D possibly corresponds to TRBD1 (6 bases). This sequence was found in a male patient younger than 18 who had a stem cell transplant for acute lymphoblastic leukemia, so the T cells may come from the graft donor. Sample: PBMCs, mostly from graft donor cells, taken 360 days after TCRalphabeta/CD19-depleted stem cell transplant. The CDR3 region is CASSTGILRESRTDTQYF. The CDR3 region has the DNA TGTGCCAGCAGCACAGGGATATTGCGCGAGAGCCGCACAGATACGCAGTATTTT.